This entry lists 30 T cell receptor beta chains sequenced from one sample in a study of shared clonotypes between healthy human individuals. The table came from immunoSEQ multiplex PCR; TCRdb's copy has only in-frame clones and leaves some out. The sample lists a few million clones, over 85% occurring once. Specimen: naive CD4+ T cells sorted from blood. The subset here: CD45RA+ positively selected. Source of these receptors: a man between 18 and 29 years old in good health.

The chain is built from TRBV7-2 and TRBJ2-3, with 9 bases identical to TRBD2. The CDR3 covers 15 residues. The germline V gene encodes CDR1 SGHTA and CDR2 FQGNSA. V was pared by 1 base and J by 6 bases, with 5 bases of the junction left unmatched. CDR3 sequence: CASSLVAGGVDTQYF. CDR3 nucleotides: TGTGCCAGCAGCTTAGTGGCGGGAGGGGTGGATACGCAGTATTTT.

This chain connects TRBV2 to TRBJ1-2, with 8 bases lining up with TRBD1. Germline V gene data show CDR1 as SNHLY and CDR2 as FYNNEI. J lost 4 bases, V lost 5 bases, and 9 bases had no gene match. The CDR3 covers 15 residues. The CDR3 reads CASSRATGGAYGYTF. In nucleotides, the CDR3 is TGTGCCAGCAGTAGGGCCACAGGGGGGGCCTATGGCTACACCTTC. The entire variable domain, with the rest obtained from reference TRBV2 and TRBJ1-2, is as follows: EPEVTQTPSHQVTQMGQEVILRCVPISNHLYFYWYRQILGQKVEFLVSFYNNEISEKSEIFDDQFSVERPDGSNFTLKIRSTKLEDSAMYFCASSRATGGAYGYTFGSGTRLTVV.

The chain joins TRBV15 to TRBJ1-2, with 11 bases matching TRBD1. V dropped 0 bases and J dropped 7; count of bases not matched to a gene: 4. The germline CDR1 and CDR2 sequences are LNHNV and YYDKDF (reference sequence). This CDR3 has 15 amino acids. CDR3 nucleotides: TGTGCCACCAGCAGAGACTCGGGACAGGGGGGTGGCTACACCTTC. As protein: CATSRDSGQGGGYTF.

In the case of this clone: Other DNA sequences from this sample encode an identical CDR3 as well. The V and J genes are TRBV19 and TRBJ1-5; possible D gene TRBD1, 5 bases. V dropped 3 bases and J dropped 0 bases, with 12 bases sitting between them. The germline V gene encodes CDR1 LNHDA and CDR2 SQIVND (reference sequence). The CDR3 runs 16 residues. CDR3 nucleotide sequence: TGTGCCAGTAGTATTGGACAAGTCAATAGCAATCAGCCCCAGCATTTT. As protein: CASSIGQVNSNQPQHF.

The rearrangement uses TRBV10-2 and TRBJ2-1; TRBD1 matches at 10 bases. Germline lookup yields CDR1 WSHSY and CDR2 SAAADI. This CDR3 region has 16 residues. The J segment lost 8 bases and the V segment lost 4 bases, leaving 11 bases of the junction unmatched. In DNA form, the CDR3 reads TGCGCCAGCAGTGGGCCGGACAGGGGGGGAGTCGATGAGCAGTTCTTC. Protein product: CASSGPDRGGVDEQFF.

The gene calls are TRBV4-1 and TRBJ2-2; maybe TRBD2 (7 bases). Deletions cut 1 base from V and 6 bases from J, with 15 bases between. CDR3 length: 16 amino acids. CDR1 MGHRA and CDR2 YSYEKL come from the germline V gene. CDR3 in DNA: TGCGCCAGCAGCCAAGTTGGGGAGGGACACGCCGGGGAGCTGTTTTTT. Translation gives CASSQVGEGHAGELFF.

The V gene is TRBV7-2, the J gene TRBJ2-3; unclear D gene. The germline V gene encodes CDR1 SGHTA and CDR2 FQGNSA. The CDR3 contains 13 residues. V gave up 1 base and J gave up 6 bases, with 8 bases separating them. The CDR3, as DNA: TGTGCCAGCAGCTTAGACGGGTGGGATACGCAGTATTTT. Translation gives CASSLDGWDTQYF.

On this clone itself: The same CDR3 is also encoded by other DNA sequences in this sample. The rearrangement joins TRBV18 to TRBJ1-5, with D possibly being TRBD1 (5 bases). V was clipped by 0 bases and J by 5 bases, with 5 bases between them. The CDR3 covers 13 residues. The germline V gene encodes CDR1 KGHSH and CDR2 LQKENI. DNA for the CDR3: TGTGCCAGCTCACCACCGGGGGATCAGCCCCAGCATTTT. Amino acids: CASSPPGDQPQHF.

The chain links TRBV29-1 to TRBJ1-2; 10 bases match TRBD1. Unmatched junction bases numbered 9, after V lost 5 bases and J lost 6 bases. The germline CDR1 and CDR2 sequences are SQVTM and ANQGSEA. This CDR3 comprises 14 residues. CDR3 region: CSVSTTGGMDGYTF. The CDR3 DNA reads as TGCAGCGTTTCCACGACAGGGGGCATGGATGGCTACACCTTC. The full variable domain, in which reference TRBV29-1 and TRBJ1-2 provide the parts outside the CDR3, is SAVISQKPSRDICQRGTSLTIQCQVDSQVTMMFWYRQQPGQSLTLIATANQGSEATYESGFVIDKFPISRPNLTFSTLTVSNMSPEDSSIYLCSVSTTGGMDGYTFGSGTRLTVV.

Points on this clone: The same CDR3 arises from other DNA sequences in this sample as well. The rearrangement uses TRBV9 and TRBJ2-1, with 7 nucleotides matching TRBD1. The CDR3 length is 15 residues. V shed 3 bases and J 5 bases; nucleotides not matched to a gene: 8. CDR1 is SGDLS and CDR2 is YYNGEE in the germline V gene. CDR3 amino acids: CASSAPGTAHNEQFF. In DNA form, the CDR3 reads TGTGCCAGCAGCGCACCCGGGACAGCACACAATGAGCAGTTCTTC.

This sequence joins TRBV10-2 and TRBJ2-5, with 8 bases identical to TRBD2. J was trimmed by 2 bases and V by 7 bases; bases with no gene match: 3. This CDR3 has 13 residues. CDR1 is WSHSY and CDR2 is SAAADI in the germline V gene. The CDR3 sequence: CASKAGVQETQYF. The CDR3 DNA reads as TGCGCCAGCAAAGCGGGGGTACAAGAGACCCAGTACTTC.

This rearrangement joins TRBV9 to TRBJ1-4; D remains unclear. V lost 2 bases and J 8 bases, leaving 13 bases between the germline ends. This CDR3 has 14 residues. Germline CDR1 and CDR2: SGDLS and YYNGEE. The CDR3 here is CASSVGPNAEKLFF. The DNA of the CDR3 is TGTGCCAGCAGCGTCGGCCCTAATGCGGAAAAACTGTTTTTT.

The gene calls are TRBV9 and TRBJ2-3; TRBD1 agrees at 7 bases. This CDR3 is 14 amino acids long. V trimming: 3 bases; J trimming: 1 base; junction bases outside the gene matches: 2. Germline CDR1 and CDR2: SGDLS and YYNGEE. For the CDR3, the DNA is TGTGCCAGCAGCGACAGGGGTGGCACAGATACGCAGTATTTT. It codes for CASSDRGGTDTQYF.

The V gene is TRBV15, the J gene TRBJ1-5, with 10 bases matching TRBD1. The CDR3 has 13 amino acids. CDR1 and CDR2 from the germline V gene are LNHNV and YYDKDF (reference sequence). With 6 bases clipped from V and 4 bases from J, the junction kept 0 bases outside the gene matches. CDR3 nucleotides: TGTGCCACCAGGGGACAGGGGAATCAGCCCCAGCATTTT. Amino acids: CATRGQGNQPQHF.

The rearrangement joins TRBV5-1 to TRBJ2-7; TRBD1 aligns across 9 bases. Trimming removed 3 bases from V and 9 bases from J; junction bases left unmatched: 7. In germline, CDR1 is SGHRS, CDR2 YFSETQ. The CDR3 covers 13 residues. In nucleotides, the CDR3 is TGCGCCAGCAGCTCGGACAGGGGATTTCGGCAGTACTTC. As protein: CASSSDRGFRQYF.

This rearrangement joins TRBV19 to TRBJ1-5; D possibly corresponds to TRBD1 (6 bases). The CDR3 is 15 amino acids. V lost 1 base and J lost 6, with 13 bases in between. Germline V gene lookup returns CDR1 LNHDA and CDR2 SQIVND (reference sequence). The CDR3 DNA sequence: TGTGCCAGTAGTATAGCCGGCGCAGGGGCTCAGCCCCAGCATTTT. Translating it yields CASSIAGAGAQPQHF.

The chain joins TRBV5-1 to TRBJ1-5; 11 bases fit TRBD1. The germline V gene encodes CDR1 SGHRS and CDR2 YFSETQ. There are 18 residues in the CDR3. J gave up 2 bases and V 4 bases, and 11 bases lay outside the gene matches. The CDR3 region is CASSTRDRGFRGNQPQHF. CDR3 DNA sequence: TGCGCCAGCAGCACCCGGGACAGGGGGTTTCGAGGCAATCAGCCCCAGCATTTT.

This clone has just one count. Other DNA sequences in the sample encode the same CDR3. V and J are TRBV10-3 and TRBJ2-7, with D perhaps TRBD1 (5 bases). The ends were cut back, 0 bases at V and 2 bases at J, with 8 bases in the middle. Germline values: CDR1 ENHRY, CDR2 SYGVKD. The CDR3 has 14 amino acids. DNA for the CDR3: TGTGCCATCAGTGAGTCAGCAGGGCCCTACGAGCAGTACTTC. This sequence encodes CAISESAGPYEQYF.

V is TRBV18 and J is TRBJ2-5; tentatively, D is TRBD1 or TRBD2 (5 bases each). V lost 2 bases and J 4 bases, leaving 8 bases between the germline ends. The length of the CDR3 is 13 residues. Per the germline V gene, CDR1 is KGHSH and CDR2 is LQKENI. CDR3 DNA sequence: TGTGCCAGCTCACCAGAGGGGCGAGAGACCCAGTACTTC. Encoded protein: CASSPEGRETQYF.

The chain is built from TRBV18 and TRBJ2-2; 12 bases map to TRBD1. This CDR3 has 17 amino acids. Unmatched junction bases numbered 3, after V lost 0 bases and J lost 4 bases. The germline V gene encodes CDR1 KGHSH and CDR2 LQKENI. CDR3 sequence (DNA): TGTGCCAGCTCACCACCGGGGACAGGGGGCTTCACCGGGGAGCTGTTTTTT. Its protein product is CASSPPGTGGFTGELFF.

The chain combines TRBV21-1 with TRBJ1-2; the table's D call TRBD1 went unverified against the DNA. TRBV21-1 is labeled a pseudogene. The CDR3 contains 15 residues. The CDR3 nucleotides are TGTGCCAGCAGCAAACGGGGACAGGGGGCGCCTGGCTACACCTTC. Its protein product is CASSKRGQGAPGYTF.

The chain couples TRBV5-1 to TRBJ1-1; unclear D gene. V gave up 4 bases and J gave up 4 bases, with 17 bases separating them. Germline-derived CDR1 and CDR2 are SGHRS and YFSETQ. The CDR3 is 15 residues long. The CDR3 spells CASSHFAAGSTEAFF. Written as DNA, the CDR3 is TGCGCCAGCAGCCATTTTGCGGCGGGGAGCACTGAAGCTTTCTTT.

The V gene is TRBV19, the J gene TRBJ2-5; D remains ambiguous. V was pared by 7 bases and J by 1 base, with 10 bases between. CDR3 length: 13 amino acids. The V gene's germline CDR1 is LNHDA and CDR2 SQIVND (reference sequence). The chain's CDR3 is CASTKTSQETQYF. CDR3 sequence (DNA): TGTGCCAGTACCAAAACCAGCCAAGAGACCCAGTACTTC.

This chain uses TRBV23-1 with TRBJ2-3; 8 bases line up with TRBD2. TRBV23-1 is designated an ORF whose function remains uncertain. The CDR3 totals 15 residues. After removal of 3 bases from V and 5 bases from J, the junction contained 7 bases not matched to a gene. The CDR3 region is CASSHRGLDGDTQYF. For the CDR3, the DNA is TGCGCCAGCAGTCACAGGGGACTAGATGGAGATACGCAGTATTTT.

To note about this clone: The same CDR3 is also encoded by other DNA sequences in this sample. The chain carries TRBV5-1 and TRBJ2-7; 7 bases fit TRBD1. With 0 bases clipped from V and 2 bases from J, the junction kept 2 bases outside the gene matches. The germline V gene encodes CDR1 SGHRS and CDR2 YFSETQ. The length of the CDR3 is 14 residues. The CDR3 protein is CASSLDRGPYEQYF. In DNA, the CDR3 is TGCGCCAGCAGCTTGGACAGGGGTCCCTACGAGCAGTACTTC. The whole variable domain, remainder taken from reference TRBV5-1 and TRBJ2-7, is KAGVTQTPRYLIKTRGQQVTLSCSPISGHRSVSWYQQTPGQGLQFLFEYFSETQRNKGNFPGRFSGRQFSNSRSEMNVSTLELGDSALYLCASSLDRGPYEQYFGPGTRLTVT.

The CDR3 loop is CASSPGTGGSSPLHF. For the CDR3, the DNA is TGCGCCAGCAGCCCCGGGACAGGGGGTTCTTCACCCCTCCACTTT. The gene calls are TRBV5-1 and TRBJ1-6; TRBD1 matches at 11 bases. V lost 4 bases and J lost 9; bases outside the gene matches: 6. From germline, CDR1 is SGHRS and CDR2 YFSETQ. This CDR3 contains 15 residues. Full variable domain (rest looked up from reference TRBV5-1 and TRBJ1-6): KAGVTQTPRYLIKTRGQQVTLSCSPISGHRSVSWYQQTPGQGLQFLFEYFSETQRNKGNFPGRFSGRQFSNSRSEMNVSTLELGDSALYLCASSPGTGGSSPLHFGNGTRLTVT.

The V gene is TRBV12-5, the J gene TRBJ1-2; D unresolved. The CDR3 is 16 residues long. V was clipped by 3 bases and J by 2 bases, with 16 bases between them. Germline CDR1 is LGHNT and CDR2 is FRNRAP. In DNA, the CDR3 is TGTGCTAGTGGTTTACAGCCTACGACGGGGAACTATGGCTACACCTTC. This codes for CASGLQPTTGNYGYTF.

CDR3 residues: CASSRYQGAYNEQFF. CDR3 DNA sequence: TGTGCCAGCTCACGCTACCAGGGGGCTTACAATGAGCAGTTCTTC. The chain combines TRBV18 with TRBJ2-1, with TRBD1 identical over 8 bases. The CDR3 loop spans 15 amino acids. Germline assignment: CDR1 KGHSH and CDR2 LQKENI. The J segment lost 4 bases and the V segment lost 4 bases, leaving 6 bases of the junction unmatched.

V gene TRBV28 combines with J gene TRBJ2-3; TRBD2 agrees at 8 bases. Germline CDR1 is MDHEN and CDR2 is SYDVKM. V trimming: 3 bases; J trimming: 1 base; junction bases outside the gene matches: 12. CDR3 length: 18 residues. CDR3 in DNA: TGTGCCAGCAGTTTGTTAGGCGGGGGGACCAAGCGCACAGATACGCAGTATTTT. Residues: CASSLLGGGTKRTDTQYF.

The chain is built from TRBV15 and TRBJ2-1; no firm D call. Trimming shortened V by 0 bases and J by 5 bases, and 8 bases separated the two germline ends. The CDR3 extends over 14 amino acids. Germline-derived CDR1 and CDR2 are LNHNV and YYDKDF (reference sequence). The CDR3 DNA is TGTGCCACCAGCAGAGATATCGCCAACAATGAGCAGTTCTTC. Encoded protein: CATSRDIANNEQFF.